Following are 32 T cell receptor beta chains from one sample sequenced in a study of blood T cell repertoires in COVID-19. Libraries were prepared by immunoSEQ multiplex PCR; TCRdb keeps only in-frame clonotypes and omits some of them. There are under 250,000 clones in the sample; 65% to 90% occur only once, and about 8.9% lies in the top ten. Sequences were obtained from peripheral blood. These receptors were collected from a man in his forties or fifties with active or convalescent COVID-19.

The CDR3 sequence: CASSFLAGGPPDTQYF. The CDR3 DNA is TGTGCCAGCAGCTTTCTAGCGGGGGGGCCCCCAGATACGCAGTATTTT. V and J are TRBV11-2 and TRBJ2-3; TRBD2 matches at 12 bases. Germline assignment: CDR1 SGHAT and CDR2 FQNNGV. This CDR3 comprises 16 residues. V was clipped by 3 bases and J by 4 bases; unmatched bases: 5.

This chain links TRBV5-1 with TRBJ1-2, with 10 bases identical to TRBD1. Germline loops: CDR1 SGHRS, CDR2 YFSETQ. The CDR3 covers 15 residues. After removal of 4 bases from V and 5 bases from J, the junction contained 8 bases not matched to a gene. CDR3 in DNA: TGCGCCAGCAGCCACGGGACAGGGGATCAGTATGGCTACACCTTC. It translates to CASSHGTGDQYGYTF. The variable domain in full, with the rest retrieved from reference TRBV5-1 and TRBJ1-2, is KAGVTQTPRYLIKTRGQQVTLSCSPISGHRSVSWYQQTPGQGLQFLFEYFSETQRNKGNFPGRFSGRQFSNSRSEMNVSTLELGDSALYLCASSHGTGDQYGYTFGSGTRLTVV.

The chain couples TRBV7-8 to TRBJ1-2, with D perhaps TRBD1 (5 bases). CDR1 and CDR2 from the germline V gene are SGHVS and FQNEAQ. V was trimmed by 5 bases and J by 2 bases, leaving 15 bases between them. The length of the CDR3 is 15 residues. CDR3 in amino acids: CASSTSLTANYGYTF. The CDR3 DNA reads TGTGCCAGCAGCACTTCCTTGACAGCCAACTATGGCTACACCTTC.

This clone was seen a single time. The same CDR3 can be traced to other DNA sequences in this sample. V is TRBV29-1 and J is TRBJ2-7; 7 nucleotides match TRBD1. Unmatched junction bases numbered 1, after V lost 0 bases and J lost 2 bases. The germline V gene encodes CDR1 SQVTM and CDR2 ANQGSEA. The CDR3 consists of 13 residues. The CDR3 nucleotides are TGCAGCGTTGAAGACAGGGGGACCTACGAGCAGTACTTC. Its protein product is CSVEDRGTYEQYF.

The J gene is TRBJ1-4, the V gene TRBV18, with a tentative D call TRBD1 (6 bases). Trimming removed 1 base at V and 8 bases at J, with 11 bases between. The CDR3 loop spans 14 amino acids. Germline V gives CDR1 KGHSH, CDR2 LQKENI. The CDR3 DNA reads as TGTGCCAGCTCACCACGACAGGTCGAGGAAAAACTGTTTTTT. Translation gives CASSPRQVEEKLFF.

The gene calls are TRBV10-3 and TRBJ1-2, with D tentatively TRBD1 (6 bases). The CDR3 extends over 13 amino acids. Germline V gives CDR1 ENHRY, CDR2 SYGVKD. The ends were cut back, 5 bases at V and 2 bases at J, with 9 bases in the middle. The CDR3 is CAISPGENYGYTF. CDR3 bases: TGTGCCATCAGTCCAGGGGAGAACTATGGCTACACCTTC.

This chain joins TRBV7-2 and TRBJ2-3; maybe TRBD1 (5 bases). Looked up from germline, CDR1 is SGHTA and CDR2 is FQGNSA. CDR3 length: 13 residues. V gave up 3 bases and J gave up 12 bases, with 16 bases separating them. CDR3 sequence (DNA): TGTGCCAGCAGCTTTGTTGAGGACACCGATCAGTATTTT. Amino acids: CASSFVEDTDQYF.

The chain employs TRBV5-8 and TRBJ1-5, with 7 bases fitting TRBD1. This CDR3 contains 15 residues. Germline CDR1 reads SGHTS; CDR2 reads YDEGEE. V shed 5 bases, J shed 7 bases, and the junction held 12 bases outside the gene matches. CDR3 amino acids: CASSPGLTGIQPQHF. DNA of the CDR3: TGTGCCAGCAGTCCCGGACTGACAGGGATACAGCCCCAGCATTTT.

The CDR3 reads CASSFRQGGNSPLHF. DNA for the CDR3: TGTGCCAGCAGCTTTCGACAGGGTGGTAATTCACCCCTCCACTTT. The chain is built from TRBV5-5 and TRBJ1-6, with 7 positions matching TRBD1. The CDR3 is 15 residues long. Germline V gene lookup returns CDR1 SGHKS and CDR2 YYEKEE (reference sequence). V lost 2 bases, J lost 6 bases, and 5 bases stayed unmatched.

CDR3 sequence reads: CAISEEGRGDTQYF. CDR3 nucleotide sequence: TGTGCCATCAGTGAAGAGGGGAGGGGAGATACGCAGTATTTT. This chain connects TRBV10-3 to TRBJ2-3; 7 bases line up with TRBD2. The V segment lost 3 bases and the J segment 5 bases; nucleotides outside the gene matches: 5. Germline V gene data show CDR1 as ENHRY and CDR2 as SYGVKD. The CDR3 has 14 amino acids.

The J gene is TRBJ2-2, the V gene TRBV5-1, with TRBD1 matching over 7 bases. Losses at the gene ends were 1 base for V and 0 bases for J; bases not matched to a gene: 12. The CDR3 is made up of 19 amino acids. Germline V gives CDR1 SGHRS, CDR2 YFSETQ. CDR3 loop: CASSLYFPGTATNTGELFF. CDR3 coding DNA: TGCGCCAGCAGCTTGTACTTCCCCGGGACAGCTACGAACACCGGGGAGCTGTTTTTT.

The V call is TRBV7-9, the J call TRBJ1-5, with TRBD1 identical over 8 bases. This CDR3 contains 15 residues. The ends lost 5 bases at V and 3 bases at J; junction bases unmatched: 6. Germline CDR1 is SEHNR and CDR2 is FQNEAQ (reference sequence). The CDR3 here is CASSIGQGLNQPQHF. The DNA of the CDR3 is TGTGCCAGCAGCATAGGACAGGGCCTCAATCAGCCCCAGCATTTT.

The J gene is TRBJ1-6, the V gene TRBV3-1 (or the pseudogene TRBV3-2); 9 nucleotides line up with TRBD1. This CDR3 comprises 15 residues. Germline CDR1 reads LGHDT; CDR2 reads YNNKEL (reference sequence). The junction had 2 bases not matched to a gene; V was cut back by 0 bases and J by 8 bases. CDR3 coding DNA: TGTGCCAGCAGCCAAGATGGGACAGGGTATTCACCCCTCCACTTT. Translated, it gives CASSQDGTGYSPLHF.

As concerns this clone: One end of the junction fails to match germline, which may point to a read error. V is TRBV7-8 and J is TRBJ1-1; 9 bases agree with TRBD1. The CDR3 extends over 15 amino acids. Germline V gene lookup returns CDR1 SGHVS and CDR2 FQNEAQ. The CDR3 protein is CASSSPRQGGTGAFF. The CDR3 DNA follows: TGTGCCAGCAGCTCGCCCCGACAGGGGGGGACTGGAGCTTTCTTT.

The chain links TRBV6-1 to TRBJ1-1; tentatively, D is TRBD1 (6 bases). CDR1 and CDR2 (germline): MNHNS, SASEGT. Trimming removed 0 bases from V and 1 base from J, with 9 bases in between. The CDR3 has 15 amino acids. CDR3 in DNA: TGTGCCAGCAGTGAAGCTCCCAGGGGGAACACTGAAGCTTTCTTT. This codes for CASSEAPRGNTEAFF.

The table lists this clone with a count of one. The genes are TRBV7-9 and TRBJ2-4; D possibly corresponds to TRBD1 (6 bases). The CDR3 is 16 residues long. V was shortened by 4 bases and J by 0 bases, with 13 bases between the two germline ends. Germline V gene sequence: CDR1 SEHNR, CDR2 FQNEAQ (reference sequence). The CDR3, as DNA: TGTGCCAGCAGCTCCGACAGGCTCTTAGCCAAAAACATTCAGTACTTC. Its translation is CASSSDRLLAKNIQYF.

This chain uses TRBV19 with TRBJ2-2; D may be TRBD2 (6 bases). The ends were cut back, 7 bases at V and 1 base at J, with 16 bases in the middle. The CDR3 totals 16 residues. The germline CDR1 and CDR2 sequences are LNHDA and SQIVND (reference sequence). The CDR3 region has the DNA TGTGCCAGTACCCCCGAGGGGCGGGAGAACACCGGGGAGCTGTTTTTT. Its protein is CASTPEGRENTGELFF.

This sequence joins TRBV30 and TRBJ2-3; tentatively, D is TRBD2 (6 bases). Per the germline V gene, CDR1 is GTSNPN and CDR2 is SVGIG (reference sequence). The CDR3 contains 12 residues. The V and J ends lost 8 bases and 6 bases respectively, with 15 bases between them. CDR3 region: CARDRGGDTQYF. The CDR3 region has the DNA TGTGCCCGGGACCGCGGAGGGGATACGCAGTATTTT.

The chain recombines TRBV5-1 with TRBJ2-7; D perhaps matches TRBD1 (5 bases). This CDR3 is 12 amino acids long. In germline, CDR1 is SGHRS, CDR2 YFSETQ. Trimming took off 4 bases at V and 6 bases at J, with 11 bases between the two ends. DNA for the CDR3: TGCGCCAGCAGCCTTCCAGGGCCCGAGCAGTACTTC. This encodes CASSLPGPEQYF.

This clone was detected a few times. The chain employs TRBV7-2 and TRBJ1-2; 7 nucleotides line up with TRBD1. Losses at the gene ends were 1 base for V and 3 bases for J; bases not matched to a gene: 5. CDR3 size: 15 residues. Germline assignment: CDR1 SGHTA and CDR2 FQGNSA. The CDR3: CASSLVGGADYGYTF. The CDR3 DNA reads TGTGCCAGCAGCTTAGTAGGGGGCGCGGACTATGGCTACACCTTC.

The rearrangement joins TRBV28 to TRBJ2-7, with 11 bases lining up with TRBD2. CDR3 length: 15 amino acids. The germline gives CDR1 MDHEN, CDR2 SYDVKM. Trimming cost V 7 bases and J 2 bases; bases outside gene matches: 7. CDR3 nucleotide sequence: TGTGCCAGCACCCAACTAGCGGGAGCGACCTACGAGCAGTACTTC. Its translation is CASTQLAGATYEQYF.

CDR3 sequence: CASSLAGGGTREYGYTF. As DNA, the CDR3 is TGTGCCAGCAGCTTAGCCGGGGGAGGGACCCGGGAGTACGGCTACACCTTC. The V and J genes are TRBV7-9 and TRBJ1-2; perhaps TRBD1 as D (5 bases). Looked up from germline, CDR1 is SEHNR and CDR2 is FQNEAQ (reference sequence). This CDR3 has 17 amino acids. Trimming took off 0 bases at V and 8 bases at J, with 22 bases between the two ends.

This CDR3 reads CASSQGGFPNYGYTF. The CDR3 coding sequence is TGTGCCAGCAGCCAAGGAGGGTTCCCTAACTATGGCTACACCTTC. This rearrangement joins TRBV4-2 to TRBJ1-2; no clear D. V was trimmed by 1 base and J by 0 bases, leaving 9 bases between them. Germline CDR1 LGHNA, CDR2 YNFKEQ. The CDR3 totals 15 residues.

This clone was observed once. CDR3 in DNA: TGTGCCAGCAGTTCAACGAGCGGGGGCTCCTACAATGAGCAGTTCTTC. This translates into CASSSTSGGSYNEQFF. The genes are TRBV6-5 and TRBJ2-1; 8 nucleotides align to TRBD2. The V gene end was trimmed by 4 bases and the J gene end by 0 bases; junction bases not matched to a gene: 5. The CDR3 has 16 residues. Germline CDR1 and CDR2: MNHEY and SVGAGI.

This clone has just one count. The rearrangement links TRBV27 to TRBJ1-2; 7 bases match TRBD1. Per germline, CDR1 MNHEY and CDR2 SMNVEV (reference sequence). The trim removed 3 bases at V and 4 bases at J, leaving 5 bases unmatched. This CDR3 region has 14 residues. The DNA for the CDR3 is TGTGCCAGCAGTTTTCACAGGGGAGTCTATGGCTACACCTTC. Translating gives CASSFHRGVYGYTF.

This chain joins TRBV20-1 and TRBJ1-2; D not certain. V lost 7 bases to trimming and J lost 8 bases, with 14 bases between them. This CDR3 region has 11 residues. Germline loops: CDR1 DFQATT, CDR2 SNEGSKA (reference sequence). CDR3 loop: CSGPPLGGYTF. For the CDR3, the DNA is TGCAGTGGACCCCCGCTGGGCGGCTACACCTTC.

This chain links TRBV4-3 with TRBJ2-7; 12 nucleotides align to TRBD2. The germline CDR1 and CDR2 sequences are LGHNA and YSLEER. V shed 3 bases and J 5 bases; nucleotides not matched to a gene: 8. The CDR3 consists of 16 residues. CDR3: CASSQFLAGGPNEQYF. CDR3 nucleotide sequence: TGCGCCAGCAGCCAGTTCCTAGCGGGAGGGCCTAACGAGCAGTACTTC.

The chain employs TRBV5-8 and TRBJ1-5, with D uncertain. Germline CDR1 is SGHTS and CDR2 is YDEGEE. The CDR3 runs 17 residues. V was cut by 1 base and J by 3 bases, with 17 bases left in between. CDR3 coding DNA: TGTGCCAGCAGCTTGTTACACGGGTATAATGACAATCAGCCCCAGCATTTT. Its translation is CASSLLHGYNDNQPQHF.

The chain is built from TRBV2 and TRBJ1-4; 10 nucleotides match TRBD1. Germline values: CDR1 SNHLY, CDR2 FYNNEI. CDR3 length: 13 residues. V shed 11 bases and J 8 bases; nucleotides not matched to a gene: 8. DNA for the CDR3: TGTGCCGGCTCCGGGACAGGGGTGGAAAAACTGTTTTTT. Its translation: CAGSGTGVEKLFF.

CDR3 sequence reads: CASSLGQDNEQFF. The CDR3 DNA sequence: TGTGCCAGCAGCTTAGGACAAGACAATGAGCAGTTCTTC. The chain uses TRBV11-2 and TRBJ2-1, with D unresolved. Germline CDR1 SGHAT, CDR2 FQNNGV. This CDR3 is built from 13 residues. V lost 1 base to trimming and J lost 5 bases, with 6 bases between them.

The chain uses TRBV28 and TRBJ2-5; TRBD2 aligns across 9 bases. The CDR3 consists of 15 residues. Germline V gene sequence: CDR1 MDHEN, CDR2 SYDVKM. V lost 3 bases and J lost 1; bases outside the gene matches: 3. In DNA, the CDR3 is TGTGCCAGCAGTTTCCTGACTAGCGGCCAAGAGACCCAGTACTTC. Residues: CASSFLTSGQETQYF.

To note about this clone: This same CDR3 is encoded by further DNA sequences in the sample. V is TRBV5-6 and J is TRBJ2-1, with D uncertain. V dropped 1 base and J dropped 0 bases, with 5 bases sitting between them. The CDR3 consists of 14 residues. Germline V gene sequence: CDR1 SGHDT, CDR2 YYEEEE. In DNA, the CDR3 is TGTGCCAGCAGCTTGTCCGGCTCCTACAATGAGCAGTTCTTC. Amino acids: CASSLSGSYNEQFF.